The sample holds a few counts of the clone carrying this T cell receptor (beta chain). Its antigen remains unknown. Healthy Caucasian individuals from Russia aged about 6 to 95 were enrolled as donors. This sample was taken from a study of blood T cells in healthy people across ages. Points from the study as a whole: In older individuals, TCR beta diversity per million T cells was lower, falling roughly linearly with age. The long-lived group displayed more naive CD4+ cells, plus higher diversity, than the aged donors did.

The second PCR ran about 6 to 12 cycles with a sample-barcoded 5' primer and J-beta primers. TCRdb used MiXCR to reprocess the 5' RACE reads, holding one entry per CDR3 protein. Among around 900,000 distinct CDR3 sequences listed, roughly 47% were seen once. This sequence was found in a woman aged 55-70 years in good health. Input material: blood.

The CDR3 DNA reads TGTGCCAGCACTATGGGGAGGGCTAACCTGGAGACCCAGTACTTC. It encodes CASTMGRANLETQYF. This rearrangement joins TRBV5-5 to TRBJ2-5; TRBD2 matches at 7 bases. The trim removed 6 bases at V and 5 bases at J, leaving 13 bases unmatched. The CDR3 spans 15 residues. Germline V gives CDR1 SGHKS, CDR2 YYEKEE (reference sequence).